The 20 T cell receptor beta chains in this list originate from one sample, sequenced in a study of T cell repertoires in cytomegalovirus infection. TCRdb reanalysed the reads using MiXCR and keeps one entry per CDR3 protein. Among more than 400,000 distinct CDR3 sequences listed, 26% were seen once. Sequencing was done on a sample of PBMCs. The source is a human donor in good health (CMV status not recorded). Some clones in this sample may be carry-over from other donors' samples.

In its sample, this clonotype was seen many times. The rearrangement uses TRBV7-2 and TRBJ1-5; no clear D gene. Looked up from germline, CDR1 is SGHTA and CDR2 is FQGNSA. The V end was cut by 3 bases, the J end by 0 bases, with 9 bases between. The CDR3 loop spans 15 amino acids. The DNA for the CDR3 is TGTGCCAGCAGCTTTGGTCCGGCTAGCAATCAGCCCCAGCATTTT. As protein: CASSFGPASNQPQHF.

The chain carries TRBV7-2 and TRBJ2-7, with 7 bases fitting TRBD2. This CDR3 is 15 amino acids long. V lost 1 base and J lost 5; bases outside the gene matches: 8. CDR1 is SGHTA and CDR2 is FQGNSA in the germline V gene. CDR3 nucleotide sequence: TGTGCCAGCAGCTTAGTACGGGGGAGGGCCCACGAGCAGTACTTC. Protein product: CASSLVRGRAHEQYF.

The V call is TRBV5-1, the J call TRBJ2-3; no clear D gene. The CDR3 runs 13 residues. Deletions cut 3 bases from V and 5 bases from J, with 10 bases between. Germline V gives CDR1 SGHRS, CDR2 YFSETQ. CDR3 coding DNA: TGCGCCAGCAGCTGGAAGGACCGAGATACGCAGTATTTT. The encoded protein is CASSWKDRDTQYF.

This chain connects TRBV28 to TRBJ2-1; maybe TRBD2 (5 bases). CDR3 length equals 15 residues. Trimming stripped 6 bases from V and 7 bases from J, with 19 bases between. CDR1 is MDHEN, CDR2 SYDVKM, per germline. Here the CDR3 reads CASSTPGRSGNEQFF. CDR3 DNA: TGTGCCAGCAGCACTCCAGGCCGCTCGGGGAATGAGCAGTTCTTC. Supplemented by reference TRBV28 and TRBJ2-1, the full variable domain reads DVKVTQSSRYLVKRTGEKVFLECVQDMDHENMFWYRQDPGLGLRLIYFSYDVKMKEKGDIPEGYSVSREKKERFSLILESASTNQTSMYLCASSTPGRSGNEQFFGPGTRLTVL.

This clonotype was found many times. V usage is TRBV12-3 or TRBV12-4 and J usage is TRBJ2-1, with 9 bases identical to TRBD1. The V segment lost 6 bases and the J segment 6 bases; nucleotides outside the gene matches: 9. The CDR3 consists of 15 residues. The CDR3 DNA is TGTGCCAGCAGAATCACAGGGGGCGAGGGCAATGAGCAGTTCTTC. This sequence encodes CASRITGGEGNEQFF.

This clonotype has a handful of counts. The gene calls are TRBV12-3 or TRBV12-4 and TRBJ2-5, with 9 bases fitting TRBD2. This CDR3 comprises 16 residues. The trim removed 5 bases at V and 1 base at J, leaving 8 bases unmatched. Here the CDR3 DNA reads TGTGCCAGCAGTGACGAAGCGCGGGAGGGCCAAGAGACCCAGTACTTC. It codes for CASSDEAREGQETQYF.

About this clonotype: A read error may be the cause here, since a much bigger clone is one base away. J is TRBJ1-5 and V is TRBV7-6; TRBD1 aligns across 9 bases. CDR1 and CDR2 from the germline V gene are SGHVS and FNYEAQ. This CDR3 spans 17 amino acids. CDR3: CASSLVWGQGQDQPQRF. The CDR3 bases are TGTGCCAGCAGCTTAGTTTGGGGACAGGGCCAAGATCAGCCCCAGCGTTTT.

The chain is built from TRBV25-1 and TRBJ2-7; tentative D call: TRBD1 (6 bases). V was shortened by 2 bases and J by 5 bases, with 16 bases between the two germline ends. The CDR3 is made up of 15 amino acids. Germline V lookup: CDR1 MGHDK, CDR2 SYGVNS. CDR3 sequence reads: CASSEETSGHHEQYF. The CDR3 coding sequence is TGTGCCAGCAGTGAAGAGACCTCGGGACACCACGAGCAGTACTTC.

Note on this clonotype: A single base separates this from a much larger clone, so it may be a read error. The rearrangement links TRBV12-3 or TRBV12-4 to TRBJ1-1; 9 bases align to TRBD1. The CDR3 extends over 14 amino acids. With 5 bases clipped from V and 1 base from J, the junction kept 2 bases outside the gene matches. The CDR3 region is CASSADRGNTEAFF. CDR3 DNA sequence: TGTGCCAGCAGTGCGGACAGGGGGAACACTGAAGCTTTCTTT.

This chain connects TRBV28 to TRBJ1-1; maybe TRBD1 (5 bases). Germline-derived CDR1 and CDR2 are MDHEN and SYDVKM. V lost 6 bases and J lost 6, with 26 bases in between. The CDR3 extends over 17 amino acids. The CDR3 protein is CASSLGRGPSRRAEAFF. Written as DNA, the CDR3 is TGTGCCAGCAGCCTGGGGAGGGGTCCCTCCAGAAGGGCTGAAGCTTTCTTT.

The V call is TRBV12-3 or TRBV12-4, the J call TRBJ2-7; D might be TRBD1 (5 bases). The CDR3 runs 13 residues. Trimming removed 6 bases at V and 0 bases at J, with 9 bases between. CDR3 loop: CASSPDSSYEQYV. The DNA for the CDR3 is TGTGCCAGCAGCCCCGACAGCTCCTACGAGCAGTACGTC.

This clonotype showed up just a few times. This sequence joins TRBV7-2 and TRBJ2-1, with 10 bases lining up with TRBD2. J lost 9 bases, V lost 5 bases, and 10 bases had no gene match. CDR1 and CDR2 (germline): SGHTA, FQGNSA. The CDR3 consists of 15 residues. CDR3 bases: TGTGCCAGCAGCGCTAGCGGGAGCCCGGGGGGTGAGCAGTTCTTC. Residues: CASSASGSPGGEQFF.

The J gene is TRBJ2-3, the V gene TRBV11-3; D is perhaps TRBD1 or TRBD2 (6 bases each). V dropped 1 base and J dropped 2 bases, with 16 bases sitting between them. The CDR3 consists of 17 residues. CDR1 SGHNT and CDR2 YENEEA come from the germline V gene. CDR3 sequence reads: CASSLGTWGAITDTQYF. Here the CDR3 DNA reads TGTGCCAGCAGCTTAGGGACTTGGGGGGCTATCACAGATACGCAGTATTTT.

The gene calls are TRBV7-9 and TRBJ1-6; 7 bases map to TRBD1. With 1 base clipped from V and 0 bases from J, the junction kept 6 bases outside the gene matches. This CDR3 is built from 18 residues. Germline CDR1 reads SEHNR; CDR2 reads FQNEAQ (reference sequence). The CDR3 DNA reads as TGTGCCAGCAGCTTAGGGGGACAGTGGAGCTCCTATAATTCACCCCTCCACTTT. Translation gives CASSLGGQWSSYNSPLHF.

V gene TRBV15 combines with J gene TRBJ2-1; 10 nucleotides agree with TRBD1. Trimming at V came to 2 bases and at J to 3 bases, leaving 4 bases not matched to a gene. Germline V gives CDR1 LNHNV, CDR2 YYDKDF (reference sequence). There are 16 residues in the CDR3. The CDR3 coding sequence is TGTGCCACCAGCAGACTGGACAGGGGGTTCTACAATGAGCAGTTCTTC. Its translation is CATSRLDRGFYNEQFF. Based on the CDR3 plus reference TRBV15 and TRBJ2-1, the full variable domain is DAMVIQNPRYQVTQFGKPVTLSCSQTLNHNVMYWYQQKSSQAPKLLFHYYDKDFNNEADTPDNFQSRRPNTSFCFLDIRSPGLGDTAMYLCATSRLDRGFYNEQFFGPGTRLTVL.

J is TRBJ1-1 and V is TRBV9, with TRBD1 as a possible D gene (5 bases). V was cut by 2 bases and J by 3 bases, with 11 bases left in between. Germline V gene lookup returns CDR1 SGDLS and CDR2 YYNGEE. The CDR3 is made up of 14 amino acids. The CDR3 here is CASSVLQADTEAFF. The CDR3, as DNA: TGTGCCAGCAGCGTCTTACAGGCGGACACTGAAGCTTTCTTT.

This clonotype was recorded a few times. The genes are TRBV15 and TRBJ2-1; 10 bases agree with TRBD2. Germline V gene lookup returns CDR1 LNHNV and CDR2 YYDKDF (reference sequence). CDR3 length equals 14 residues. V dropped 7 bases and J dropped 5; count of bases not matched to a gene: 5. Here the CDR3 reads CATIASGSHNEQFF. DNA of the CDR3: TGTGCCACCATTGCTAGCGGGAGCCACAATGAGCAGTTCTTC.

This clonotype was seen a handful of times. The V call is TRBV20-1, the J call TRBJ2-2, with D possibly matching TRBD1 (7 bases). Trimming pared 3 bases from V and 5 bases from J, leaving 13 bases between. The CDR3 totals 14 residues. Germline V gives CDR1 DFQATT, CDR2 SNEGSKA (reference sequence). The CDR3 reads CSASYQGGTGELFF. CDR3 bases: TGCAGTGCTAGTTATCAGGGGGGAACCGGGGAGCTGTTTTTT.

This clonotype was seen only a few times. The chain recombines TRBV18 with TRBJ1-5, with D perhaps matching TRBD1 (5 bases). V was shortened by 4 bases and J by 1 base, with 11 bases between the two germline ends. Germline CDR1 is KGHSH and CDR2 is LQKENI. CDR3 length: 15 residues. This CDR3 reads CASSHRDGSNQPQHF. For the CDR3, the DNA is TGTGCCAGCTCACACCGGGACGGCAGCAATCAGCCCCAGCATTTT. Supplemented by reference TRBV18 and TRBJ1-5, the full variable domain reads NAGVMQNPRHLVRRRGQEARLRCSPMKGHSHVYWYRQLPEEGLKFMVYLQKENIIDESGMPKERFSAEFPKEGPSILRIQQVVRGDSAAYFCASSHRDGSNQPQHFGDGTRLSIL.

A few counts support this clonotype. This chain links TRBV7-9 with TRBJ1-4; unclear D gene. Per germline, CDR1 SEHNR and CDR2 FQNEAQ (reference sequence). Between the trimmed V and J ends, which lost 0 bases and 4 bases, there was a span of 6 bases. The CDR3 consists of 14 residues. This chain's CDR3 is CASSLASLNEKLFF. In DNA, the CDR3 is TGTGCCAGCAGCTTAGCCAGCCTTAATGAAAAACTGTTTTTT.